This is a list of T cell receptor beta chains from one sample in a study of CD8 T cells in Susac syndrome. TCRdb recomputed calls from the immunoSEQ multiplex PCR reads with MiXCR, one row per CDR3 protein. Seen here are over 150,000 distinct CDR3 sequences, around 93% observed once, and the top ten hold roughly 0.098%. Specimen: CD4+ T cells from PBMCs. Source of these receptors: a human donor with multiple sclerosis. The CDR3 runs from the conserved cysteine through the conserved F or W. A D gene is named only where the DNA matches it firmly. Expanded clones are given a class, and other clones once, few, many or no size at all.

D gene: NA
V gene: TRBV7-2
clone size: NA
J gene: TRBJ2-5
CDR3 protein: CASSSEYQETQYF
CDR3 DNA: TGTGCCAGCAGCTCGGAGTACCAAGAGACCCAGTACTTC

D gene: NA
V gene: TRBV5-1
clone size: NA
J gene: TRBJ2-3
CDR3 protein: CASSAGSTDTQYF
CDR3 DNA: TGCGCCAGCAGCGCAGGTAGCACAGATACGCAGTATTTT

D gene: NA
V gene: TRBV18
clone size: few
J gene: TRBJ2-5
CDR3 protein: CASSPEETQYF
CDR3 DNA: TGTGCCAGCTCACCAGAGGAGACCCAGTACTTC

D gene: NA
V gene: TRBV7-8
clone size: NA
J gene: TRBJ1-5
CDR3 protein: CASSLGRQPQHF
CDR3 DNA: TGTGCCAGCAGCTTAGGAAGGCAGCCCCAGCATTTT

D gene: NA
V gene: TRBV12-3/TRBV12-4
clone size: NA
J gene: TRBJ2-5
CDR3 protein: CASSLTVTEGTQYF
CDR3 DNA: TGTGCCAGCAGTTTAACAGTCACTGAGGGGACCCAGTACTTC

D gene: NA
V gene: TRBV4-1
clone size: once
J gene: TRBJ1-1
CDR3 protein: CASSQVATNTEAFF
CDR3 DNA: TGCGCCAGCAGCCAAGTTGCTACGAACACTGAAGCTTTCTTT

D gene: TRBD2
V gene: TRBV12-3/TRBV12-4
clone size: NA
J gene: TRBJ2-3
CDR3 protein: CASTPGGAVDTQYF
CDR3 DNA: TGTGCCAGCACCCCGGGGGGGGCAGTGGATACGCAGTATTTT

D gene: NA
V gene: TRBV7-2
clone size: NA
J gene: TRBJ2-7
CDR3 protein: CASSLVRRYEQYF
CDR3 DNA: TGTGCCAGCAGCTTAGTCAGACGATACGAGCAGTACTTC

D gene: NA
V gene: TRBV12-3/TRBV12-4
clone size: NA
J gene: TRBJ2-6
CDR3 protein: CASSSPLGGGGGANVLTF
CDR3 DNA: TGTGCCAGCAGTTCACCCCTCGGGGGAGGGGGAGGGGCCAACGTCCTGACTTTC

D gene: TRBD2
V gene: TRBV25-1
clone size: NA
J gene: TRBJ2-3
CDR3 protein: CASSPPGGIGNTDTQYF
CDR3 DNA: TGTGCCAGCAGTCCCCCCGGGGGGATAGGGAACACAGATACGCAGTATTTT

D gene: TRBD1
V gene: TRBV10-3
clone size: NA
J gene: TRBJ2-7
CDR3 protein: CATGTGVPEQYF
CDR3 DNA: TGTGCCACCGGGACAGGGGTTCCCGAGCAGTACTTC

D gene: NA
V gene: TRBV30
clone size: NA
J gene: TRBJ1-5
CDR3 protein: CAWTEGPYQPQHF
CDR3 DNA: TGTGCCTGGACGGAGGGGCCTTATCAGCCCCAGCATTTT

D gene: NA
V gene: TRBV7-3
clone size: NA
J gene: TRBJ2-3
CDR3 protein: CASSLNYGWAQYF
CDR3 DNA: TGTGCCAGCAGCTTAAATTACGGCTGGGCGCAGTATTTT

D gene: NA
V gene: TRBV19
clone size: NA
J gene: TRBJ1-5
CDR3 protein: CASSILTNQPQHF
CDR3 DNA: TGTGCCAGTAGTATCCTGACCAATCAGCCCCAGCATTTT

D gene: NA
V gene: TRBV10-3
clone size: NA
J gene: TRBJ1-4
CDR3 protein: CAIRQSGQDNEKLFF
CDR3 DNA: TGTGCCATCAGACAGTCGGGGCAAGATAATGAAAAACTGTTTTTT

D gene: NA
V gene: TRBV28
clone size: NA
J gene: TRBJ1-2
CDR3 protein: CASSPPGSGYTF
CDR3 DNA: TGTGCCAGCAGTCCCCCAGGGTCCGGCTACACCTTC

D gene: NA
V gene: TRBV5-1
clone size: NA
J gene: TRBJ2-7
CDR3 protein: CASSLATRGYEQYF
CDR3 DNA: TGCGCCAGCAGCTTGGCGACACGGGGCTACGAGCAGTACTTC

D gene: TRBD2
V gene: TRBV27
clone size: NA
J gene: TRBJ2-3
CDR3 protein: CASSLFAGGPGTDTQYF
CDR3 DNA: TGTGCCAGCAGTTTGTTTGCGGGGGGGCCCGGCACAGATACGCAGTATTTT

D gene: NA
V gene: TRBV7-8
clone size: once
J gene: TRBJ2-7
CDR3 protein: CASSLARASGVGEQYF
CDR3 DNA: TGTGCCAGCAGCTTAGCTAGGGCCTCGGGGGTAGGCGAGCAGTACTTC

D gene: NA
V gene: TRBV2
clone size: NA
J gene: TRBJ1-4
CDR3 protein: CASSGRQNEKLFF
CDR3 DNA: TGTGCCAGCAGCGGAAGGCAGAATGAAAAACTGTTTTTT

D gene: NA
V gene: TRBV23-1
clone size: once
J gene: TRBJ1-5
CDR3 protein: CASSQLFDSVGVCQPQHF
CDR3 DNA: TGCGCCAGCAGTCAACTATTCGACAGTGTGGGGGTTTGTCAGCCCCAGCATTTT

D gene: NA
V gene: TRBV28
clone size: NA
J gene: TRBJ1-4
CDR3 protein: CASSNRKGTNEKLFF
CDR3 DNA: TGTGCCAGCAGTAACAGGAAGGGGACTAATGAAAAACTGTTTTTT

D gene: NA
V gene: TRBV6-2/TRBV6-3
clone size: NA
J gene: TRBJ1-2
CDR3 protein: CASTDSLYGYTF
CDR3 DNA: TGTGCCAGCACGGACAGCCTCTATGGCTACACCTTC

D gene: NA
V gene: TRBV6-4
clone size: NA
J gene: TRBJ1-1
CDR3 protein: CASSDLNLTGVDEAFF
CDR3 DNA: TGTGCCAGCAGTGACTTAAATCTGACAGGAGTCGATGAAGCTTTCTTT

D gene: NA
V gene: TRBV27
clone size: once
J gene: TRBJ1-4
CDR3 protein: CASSLSGLNEKLFF
CDR3 DNA: TGTGCCAGCAGTTTATCGGGTCTAAATGAAAAACTGTTTTTT

D gene: NA
V gene: TRBV29-1
clone size: NA
J gene: TRBJ2-1
CDR3 protein: CSVEDPSAAYNEQFF
CDR3 DNA: TGCAGCGTTGAAGATCCCTCCGCCGCCTACAATGAGCAGTTCTTC

D gene: TRBD1
V gene: TRBV18
clone size: once
J gene: TRBJ2-3
CDR3 protein: CASSPGQNSDTQYF
CDR3 DNA: TGTGCCAGCTCACCGGGACAGAACTCAGATACGCAGTATTTT

D gene: TRBD1
V gene: TRBV9
clone size: NA
J gene: TRBJ2-1
CDR3 protein: CASSYRDRSSYNEQFF
CDR3 DNA: TGTGCCAGCAGCTACCGGGACAGAAGCTCCTACAATGAGCAGTTCTTC